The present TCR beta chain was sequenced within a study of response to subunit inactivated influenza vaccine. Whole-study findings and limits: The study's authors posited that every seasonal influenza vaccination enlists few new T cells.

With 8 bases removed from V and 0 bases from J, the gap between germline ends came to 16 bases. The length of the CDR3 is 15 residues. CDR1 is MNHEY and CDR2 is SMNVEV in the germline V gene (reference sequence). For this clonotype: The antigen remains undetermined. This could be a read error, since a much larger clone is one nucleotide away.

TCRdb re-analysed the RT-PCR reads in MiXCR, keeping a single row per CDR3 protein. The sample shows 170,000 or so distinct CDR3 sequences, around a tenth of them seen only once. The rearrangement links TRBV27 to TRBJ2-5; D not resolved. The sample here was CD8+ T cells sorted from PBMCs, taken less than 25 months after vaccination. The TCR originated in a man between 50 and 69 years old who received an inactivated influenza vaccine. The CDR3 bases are TGTGCCAGCGGTCCACAGATAGCAGACCAAGAGACCCAGTACTTC. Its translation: CASGPQIADQETQYF.